This T cell receptor beta chain was sequenced for a study of blood T cell repertoires in COVID-19. The overall study: The cDNA or gDNA used as material had been derived from T cells, B-cell-depleted T cells, or PBMCs.

Germline values: CDR1 MNHNY, CDR2 SVGAGI (reference sequence). Trimming stripped 6 bases from V and 1 base from J, with 12 bases between. This CDR3 comprises 14 residues. Using immunoSEQ multiplex PCR, the repertoire was profiled, and TCRdb retains in-frame clones only, with some absent. The sample records roughly 160,000 clones, around 80% being singletons. The chain uses TRBV6-6 and TRBJ1-1; weak D call: TRBD1 (6 bases). Sequencing was done on a sample of PBMCs or T cells enriched from blood (not recorded which). The TCR sequence derives from a woman aged 60-70 years who had recovered from COVID-19. The CDR3 bases are TGTGCCAGCAGCCGGGACAATAAGAACACTGAAGCTTTCTTT. Amino acid sequence: CASSRDNKNTEAFF.